This TCR beta chain was documented in a study of T cell responses to AZD1222 COVID-19 vaccine (dated by TCRdb to the early 2020s). Study-level background: TCR sequencing was performed for roughly 250 trial participants, of whom about 210 were given two doses of AZD1222 and around 25 were given two doses of MenACWY control vaccine. Trial participants were enrolled into age subgroups of 18-55, 56-69 and 70-plus years, which contained around 150, 29 and 61 TCR-sequenced participants, respectively.

Taken with the paper, the label for time point translates to: baseline before first vaccination. The meaning of the sample's treatment or condition label: meningococcal conjugate vaccine given as trial control. Vaccinee samples were obtained from the UK trials COV001 and COV002, which included a single-blind randomized controlled phase 2/3 trial of AZD1222 (ChAdOx1 nCoV-19) in healthy adults. For TCRbeta chain sequencing, PBMC samples were collected from trial participants at day 0 and at day 28 after the second dose. Beyond this particular receptor, the publication reports: Participants were mostly white British, with more females than males. The authors suggested clonal diversity may have been underestimated. A significant rise in spike-specific TCR breadth and depth was observed after two AZD1222 doses relative to day 0 and relative to MenACWY recipients. In the small 56-69-year group, the increase in depth fell short of significance, most likely because of low power. Reportedly, almost half of the unique spike-specific TCRs recognized epitopes lying outside the regions that are mutated in the B.1.351 and B.1.1.7 variants. Because no samples from the day 14 peak response were available, repertoires could be characterized only after the peak T cell response. Vaccine-associated CD4 TCRs spanned the whole spike protein, with dominant responses in regions 160-218 and 743-854. Only six AZD1222 recipients were SARS-CoV-2 seropositive at baseline, limiting conclusions about previously exposed vaccinees.

The CDR3 regions of human TCRbeta chains were analyzed by immunosequencing. The authors' pipeline ran thus. TCRs in the repertoires were compared against a reference library of SARS-CoV-2-specific TCRs that had been generated with the MIRA antigen-specificity platform. Breadth was defined as the fraction of unique TCRs that were SARS-CoV-2-associated, and depth was defined as the fraction of total T cells that were SARS-CoV-2-associated. Each spike-specific TCR was assigned to its reactive spike region and to a CD4 or CD8 class using the MIRA data. Log10-transformed breadth and depth values were compared by one-way ANOVA with Sidak's multiple comparisons tests. TCRdb's version of the immuneACCESS table is confined to in-frame rearrangements and falls short of the full clone set. An unresolved V gene accounts for under half of the shortfall where checked; the remainder is of unknown origin. The DNA gave D and trimming, while V, J and clone size come from that table. In this sample the table shows 100,000 to 150,000 clones, 90% of which occur a single time. Clones ranked in the top ten supply nearly 4.5% of the sample.

Ends trimmed: V by 3 bases, J by 5 bases; bases unmatched to a gene: 5. CDR1 and CDR2 were assigned from the germline V gene as SGHRS and YFSETQ. The CDR3 spans 14 residues, from the cysteine through the phenylalanine. The retained sequence is limited to the CDR3, 42 bases, with the frame set at the first base. This clone was seen more than once but under ten times. No cognate antigen has been identified for it. No much larger clone is present one base from it, and per-base qualities are unavailable. The rearrangement joined TRBV5-1 to TRBJ1-1; TRBD1 aligns with 9 central bases. The source of this sequence is an adult in good health. Material: peripheral blood, obtained on day 0 of MenACWY control vaccination. The CDR3 corresponds to CASSSGQGWTEAFF. The bases read TGCGCCAGCAGCTCCGGACAGGGGTGGACTGAAGCTTTCTTT. Beyond the CDR3, the reference TRBV5-1 and TRBJ1-1 genes provide the residues; the full variable domain reads: KAGVTQTPRYLIKTRGQQVTLSCSPISGHRSVSWYQQTPGQGLQFLFEYFSETQRNKGNFPGRFSGRQFSNSRSEMNVSTLELGDSALYLCASSSGQGWTEAFFGQGTRLTVV.